Following are 30 T cell receptor beta chains from one sample sequenced in a study of T cell responses to AZD1222 COVID-19 vaccine. Assay: immunoSEQ multiplex PCR; the TCRdb copy retains only in-frame clones and omits some. The sample contains tens of thousands of clones, almost 90% of which appear only once. This material consisted of peripheral blood, taken on day 0 of MenACWY control vaccination. The receptors come from an adult in good health.

CDR3 coding DNA: TGTGCCAGCAGCGTAGGTTTAGGGCGTTCCGGGGGCTACACCTTC. This codes for CASSVGLGRSGGYTF. The chain carries TRBV9 and TRBJ1-2; D is undetermined. CDR3 length: 15 residues. Germline loops: CDR1 SGDLS, CDR2 YYNGEE. The germline V and J ends were trimmed by 0 bases and 8 bases, with 17 bases remaining between them.

This chain connects TRBV19 to TRBJ1-5; D is unresolved. V dropped 5 bases and J dropped 6 bases, with 26 bases sitting between them. CDR1 is LNHDA, CDR2 SQIVND, per germline (reference sequence). This CDR3 contains 18 residues. CDR3 sequence: CASSDPARTTLSGQPQHF. CDR3 bases: TGTGCCAGTAGTGACCCTGCCAGAACAACTTTATCGGGTCAGCCCCAGCATTTT.

V and J are TRBV18 and TRBJ2-7, with TRBD1 matching 8 bases. The CDR3 is 16 amino acids. Germline loops: CDR1 KGHSH, CDR2 LQKENI. With 8 bases clipped from V and 0 bases from J, the junction kept 12 bases outside the gene matches. Written as DNA, the CDR3 is TGTGCCAGCACAGACGCCCGGGACAGGAGCTCCTACGAGCAGTACTTC. Its protein is CASTDARDRSSYEQYF.

The genes are TRBV4-3 and TRBJ1-1, with D hard to call. V dropped 0 bases and J dropped 3 bases, with 11 bases sitting between them. CDR1 is LGHNA, CDR2 YSLEER, per germline. CDR3 length: 15 residues. The CDR3 sequence: CASSQDFRPDTEAFF. In DNA, the CDR3 is TGCGCCAGCAGCCAAGATTTTCGTCCGGACACTGAAGCTTTCTTT.

The chain joins TRBV4-2 to TRBJ1-2; weak D call: TRBD1 (5 bases). V was trimmed by 0 bases and J by 0 bases, leaving 14 bases between them. In germline, CDR1 is LGHNA, CDR2 YNFKEQ. The CDR3 sequence is 17 residues long. The CDR3 loop reads CASSQDLPGGANYGYTF. The CDR3 DNA sequence: TGTGCCAGCAGCCAAGATCTTCCGGGGGGGGCTAACTATGGCTACACCTTC.

This sequence joins TRBV29-1 and TRBJ2-3; 8 nucleotides align to TRBD2. J lost 4 bases, V lost 5 bases, and 8 bases had no gene match. The germline CDR1 and CDR2 sequences are SQVTM and ANQGSEA. The CDR3 runs to 14 residues. DNA for the CDR3: TGCAGCGTTAAGGCGGGGGGAGGGGCAGATACGCAGTATTTT. The encoded protein is CSVKAGGGADTQYF.

The chain joins TRBV30 to TRBJ1-6; D is unclear. Trimming removed 5 bases at V and 13 bases at J, with 9 bases between. The germline CDR1 and CDR2 sequences are GTSNPN and SVGIG (reference sequence). The CDR3 loop spans 10 amino acids. The DNA for the CDR3 is TGTGCCTGGGGGCCCCCTCCCCTCCACTTT. Protein: CAWGPPPLHF.

The chain joins TRBV5-1 to TRBJ2-2; D call uncertain. CDR1 and CDR2 (germline): SGHRS, YFSETQ. The CDR3 extends over 17 amino acids. V lost 3 bases, J lost 2 bases, and 17 bases lay in between. CDR3 sequence: CASSSLPTMQNTGELFF. CDR3 sequence (DNA): TGCGCCAGCAGCTCCCTCCCGACAATGCAAAACACCGGGGAGCTGTTTTTT.

The J gene is TRBJ1-1, the V gene TRBV5-4, with a possible D match to TRBD1 (6 bases). CDR3 length: 11 residues. Germline assignment: CDR1 SGHNT and CDR2 YYREEE (reference sequence). V was cut by 4 bases and J by 10 bases, with 11 bases left in between. As DNA, the CDR3 is TGTGCCAGCAGCACCGGACAGAGAGCTTTCTTT. It encodes CASSTGQRAFF.

The rearrangement links TRBV7-9 to TRBJ1-2; D is perhaps TRBD1 (6 bases). This CDR3 contains 12 residues. CDR1 and CDR2 from the germline V gene are SEHNR and FQNEAQ (reference sequence). V gave up 5 bases and J gave up 8 bases, with 12 bases separating them. In DNA form, the CDR3 reads TGTGCCAGCAGCACAACACAGGGAGGCTACACCTTC. It encodes CASSTTQGGYTF.

V gene TRBV24-1 combines with J gene TRBJ1-5, with 7 bases aligning to TRBD1. V dropped 6 bases and J dropped 3; count of bases not matched to a gene: 4. This CDR3 has 14 residues. CDR1 is KGHDR, CDR2 SFDVKD, per germline. CDR3 protein: CATSRQGDNQPQHF. CDR3 DNA: TGTGCCACCAGTAGACAGGGTGACAATCAGCCCCAGCATTTT.

The chain carries TRBV6-1 and TRBJ1-2, with 7 positions matching TRBD1. The length of the CDR3 is 14 residues. CDR1 is MNHNS and CDR2 is SASEGT in the germline V gene. V was clipped by 0 bases and J by 3 bases; unmatched bases: 1. CDR3 loop: CASSEAGTDYGYTF. The CDR3 DNA follows: TGTGCCAGCAGTGAAGCCGGGACAGACTATGGCTACACCTTC.

This sequence joins TRBV7-9 and TRBJ1-4; D is ambiguous. Per the germline V gene, CDR1 is SEHNR and CDR2 is FQNEAQ (reference sequence). V was shortened by 1 base and J by 7 bases, with 4 bases between the two germline ends. There are 12 residues in the CDR3. The CDR3 reads CASSLVGEKLFF. CDR3 nucleotides: TGTGCCAGCAGCTTAGTCGGTGAAAAACTGTTTTTT.

The table lists this clone with a few counts. Here the CDR3 DNA reads TGTGCCAGTAGTATAGCTGCGGGTGGGGTCGACGAGCAGTACTTC. Its translation: CASSIAAGGVDEQYF. The chain combines TRBV19 with TRBJ2-7; D is possibly TRBD2 (5 bases). The CDR3 is 15 residues long. In germline, CDR1 is LNHDA, CDR2 SQIVND (reference sequence). Deletions cut 1 base from V and 5 bases from J, with 15 bases between.

This chain uses TRBV5-1 with TRBJ2-1; D possibly corresponds to TRBD2 (5 bases). Trimming took off 0 bases at V and 2 bases at J, with 12 bases between the two ends. The CDR3 length is 16 residues. CDR1 SGHRS and CDR2 YFSETQ come from the germline V gene. CDR3 sequence reads: CASSLGLRGPYNEQFF. CDR3 DNA: TGCGCCAGCAGCTTGGGCCTTCGAGGGCCCTACAATGAGCAGTTCTTC.

The chain recombines TRBV11-1 with TRBJ1-1; weak D call: TRBD1 (5 bases). CDR1 SGHAT and CDR2 FQDESV come from the germline V gene (reference sequence). The CDR3 runs 16 residues. With 1 base removed from V and 5 bases from J, the gap between germline ends came to 17 bases. As DNA, the CDR3 is TGTGCCAGCAGCTTAGTGGGGTTTGCAGGGAGGACTGAAGCTTTCTTT. Encoded protein: CASSLVGFAGRTEAFF.

This clone was observed a handful of times. The CDR3 nucleotides read TGTGCCAGCAGTCCGTGGGACAATCAGCCCCAGCATTTT. Its translation is CASSPWDNQPQHF. V is TRBV7-2 and J is TRBJ1-5; unclear D gene. CDR1 and CDR2 from the germline V gene are SGHTA and FQGNSA. CDR3 length equals 13 residues. Trimming left V 6 bases short and J 3 bases short, with 9 bases between.

The V call is TRBV3-1 (or the pseudogene TRBV3-2), the J call TRBJ1-2, with D maybe TRBD1 (5 bases). V lost 0 bases, J lost 4 bases, and 9 bases lay in between. The CDR3 contains 14 residues. The germline V gene encodes CDR1 LGHDT and CDR2 YNNKEL (reference sequence). CDR3 nucleotide sequence: TGTGCCAGCAGCCAAGATGAGGGGCTCTATGGCTACACCTTC. Translation: CASSQDEGLYGYTF.

The CDR3 DNA reads TGTGCCAGCAGCTTAATCCGACAGCGGTACAATGAGCAGTTCTTC. It yields the protein CASSLIRQRYNEQFF. The chain uses TRBV7-3 and TRBJ2-1; D is tentatively TRBD1 or TRBD2 (5 bases each). The CDR3 totals 15 residues. The V and J ends lost 1 base and 4 bases respectively, with 11 bases between them. CDR1 is SGHTA and CDR2 is FQGTGA in the germline V gene. Full variable domain (outside the CDR3, taken from reference TRBV7-3 and TRBJ2-1): GAGVSQTPSNKVTEKGKYVELRCDPISGHTALYWYRQSLGQGPEFLIYFQGTGAADDSGLPNDRFFAVRPEGSVSTLKIQRTERGDSAVYLCASSLIRQRYNEQFFGPGTRLTVL.

The V call is TRBV5-6, the J call TRBJ2-5; weak D call: TRBD2 (5 bases). The CDR3 sequence is 13 residues long. The germline V gene encodes CDR1 SGHDT and CDR2 YYEEEE. The ends were cut back, 3 bases at V and 5 bases at J, with 11 bases in the middle. The CDR3 here is CASSSDPGETQYF. DNA for the CDR3: TGTGCCAGCAGCTCGGACCCGGGGGAGACCCAGTACTTC.

The chain recombines TRBV18 with TRBJ1-6, with D uncertain. The CDR3 sequence is 13 residues long. V gave up 3 bases and J gave up 8 bases, with 8 bases separating them. Germline assignment: CDR1 KGHSH and CDR2 LQKENI. The CDR3 DNA sequence: TGTGCCAGCTCACCCTCTACTGATTCACCCCTCCACTTT. Its translation is CASSPSTDSPLHF.

This clone was detected only a few times. Here the CDR3 DNA reads TGTGCCAGCAGTACCAACAGGGCCTGGGGGGCCTACGAGCAGTACTTC. Protein sequence: CASSTNRAWGAYEQYF. The chain uses TRBV28 and TRBJ2-7, with D tentatively TRBD1 or TRBD2 (6 bases each). The CDR3 has 16 amino acids. Trimming removed 5 bases at V and 2 bases at J, with 19 bases between. Per germline, CDR1 MDHEN and CDR2 SYDVKM.

This clone showed up just once. The chain carries TRBV5-4 and TRBJ1-3; possible D gene TRBD1, 6 bases. V was trimmed by 2 bases and J by 4 bases, leaving 13 bases between them. CDR1 and CDR2 from the germline V gene are SGHNT and YYREEE (reference sequence). The length of the CDR3 is 15 residues. CDR3 amino acids: CASSLLQGTGNTIYF. The CDR3, as DNA: TGTGCCAGCAGCTTACTTCAGGGGACAGGAAACACCATATATTTT.

V and J are TRBV5-8 and TRBJ2-5; 12 nucleotides line up with TRBD1. V lost 5 bases, J lost 5 bases, and 4 bases stayed unmatched. Looked up from germline, CDR1 is SGHTS and CDR2 is YDEGEE. The CDR3 totals 14 residues. The CDR3 DNA reads TGTGCCAGCAGGGGGACAGGGGGCGGGGAGACCCAGTACTTC. This gives the protein CASRGTGGGETQYF. Supplemented by reference TRBV5-8 and TRBJ2-5, the full variable domain reads EAGVTQSPTHLIKTRGQQATLRCSPISGHTSVYWYQQALGLGLQFLLWYDEGEERNRGNFPPRFSGRQFPNYSSELNVNALELEDSALYLCASRGTGGGETQYFGPGTRLLVL.

The V call is TRBV16, the J call TRBJ1-1; the D is unclear. Deletions cut 2 bases from V and 1 base from J, with 2 bases between. The CDR3 contains 12 residues. Germline V gene lookup returns CDR1 KGHSY and CDR2 FQNENV. The CDR3 DNA is TGTGCCAGCAGCCAACGGAACACTGAAGCTTTCTTT. Amino acids: CASSQRNTEAFF.

The chain is built from TRBV9 and TRBJ1-1, with D hard to call. Germline-derived CDR1 and CDR2 are SGDLS and YYNGEE. This CDR3 has 17 amino acids. V lost 4 bases, J lost 0 bases, and 19 bases lay in between. CDR3 loop: CASSPDEAEIMNTEAFF. The CDR3, as DNA: TGTGCCAGCAGCCCAGACGAGGCAGAGATTATGAACACTGAAGCTTTCTTT.

The chain joins TRBV14 to TRBJ1-6, with 7 bases aligning to TRBD1. The CDR3 runs to 16 residues. Per germline, CDR1 SGHDN and CDR2 FVKESK. The trim removed 3 bases at V and 5 bases at J, leaving 7 bases unmatched. CDR3 bases: TGTGCCAGCAGCCACAGAGGCGGGACAGATAATTCACCCCTCCACTTT. Encoded protein: CASSHRGGTDNSPLHF. The whole variable domain, filled in from reference TRBV14 and TRBJ1-6, reads EAGVTQFPSHSVIEKGQTVTLRCDPISGHDNLYWYRRVMGKEIKFLLHFVKESKQDESGMPNNRFLAERTGGTYSTLKVQPAELEDSGVYFCASSHRGGTDNSPLHFGNGTRLTVT.

This chain links TRBV5-1 with TRBJ2-7, with TRBD1 matching 7 bases. V lost 2 bases, J lost 3 bases, and 8 bases stayed unmatched. The germline gives CDR1 SGHRS, CDR2 YFSETQ. The CDR3 totals 15 residues. The CDR3 loop is CASSFTGVGFYEQYF. DNA of the CDR3: TGCGCCAGCAGCTTTACAGGGGTAGGATTCTACGAGCAGTACTTC.

The genes are TRBV6-5 and TRBJ2-7; D may be TRBD1 or TRBD2 (6 bases each). Germline V lookup: CDR1 MNHEY, CDR2 SVGAGI. Trimming removed 1 base from V and 7 bases from J, with 14 bases in between. The CDR3 covers 14 residues. CDR3 sequence reads: CASSYFAGAGEQYF. In nucleotides, the CDR3 is TGTGCCAGCAGTTACTTTGCAGGGGCGGGAGAGCAGTACTTC.

The rearrangement joins TRBV6-5 to TRBJ1-5; 7 bases line up with TRBD1. V dropped 7 bases and J dropped 4; count of bases not matched to a gene: 10. CDR1 and CDR2 (germline): MNHEY, SVGAGI. The CDR3 contains 15 residues. This chain's CDR3 is CASIEGRGPNQPQHF. The DNA for the CDR3 is TGTGCCAGCATCGAGGGGAGGGGGCCAAATCAGCCCCAGCATTTT.